Shown below are 22 T cell receptor beta chains from a single sample sequenced in a study of blood T cell repertoires in COVID-19. Profiling relied on immunoSEQ multiplex PCR, and the TCRdb table lists in-frame clones only, not all of them. The sample yields roughly 250,000 clones, 85% to 90% seen once. Sequenced sample: PBMCs or T cells enriched from blood (not recorded which). The receptors stem from a man in his forties or fifties who had been exposed to COVID-19.

This chain uses TRBV29-1 with TRBJ1-4; possible D gene TRBD1, 5 bases. V lost 7 bases and J lost 8, with 17 bases in between. This CDR3 is built from 13 residues. Germline assignment: CDR1 SQVTM and CDR2 ANQGSEA. The CDR3 spells CSATGQGSEKLFF. The CDR3 DNA follows: TGCAGCGCAACTGGGCAGGGTTCCGAAAAACTGTTTTTT. The complete variable domain, with remaining parts taken from reference TRBV29-1 and TRBJ1-4, reads SAVISQKPSRDICQRGTSLTIQCQVDSQVTMMFWYRQQPGQSLTLIATANQGSEATYESGFVIDKFPISRPNLTFSTLTVSNMSPEDSSIYLCSATGQGSEKLFFGSGTQLSVL.

The rearrangement uses TRBV4-1 and TRBJ2-5; perhaps TRBD1 as D (5 bases). Germline CDR1 reads MGHRA; CDR2 reads YSYEKL. The CDR3 runs to 13 residues. Trimming stripped 3 bases from V and 5 bases from J, with 10 bases between. The CDR3 DNA reads TGCGCCAGCAGCCAGGTGGGGCCGGAGACCCAGTACTTC. This codes for CASSQVGPETQYF.

The gene calls are TRBV4-2 and TRBJ2-1; 12 nucleotides line up with TRBD2. Trimming cost V 4 bases and J 0 bases; bases outside gene matches: 4. CDR1 and CDR2 from the germline V gene are LGHNA and YNFKEQ. The CDR3 loop spans 17 amino acids. The CDR3, as DNA: TGTGCCAGCAGCCTTGTGACTAGCGGGAGCTCCTACAATGAGCAGTTCTTC. Protein product: CASSLVTSGSSYNEQFF.

V usage is TRBV6-1 and J usage is TRBJ1-4; no definite D call. V was shortened by 3 bases and J by 4 bases, with 9 bases between the two germline ends. The V gene's germline CDR1 is MNHNS and CDR2 SASEGT. The CDR3 covers 14 residues. CDR3 sequence: CASSEPRVNEKLFF. The CDR3 DNA sequence: TGTGCCAGCAGTGAGCCCCGGGTTAATGAAAAACTGTTTTTT.

The V and J genes are TRBV18 and TRBJ1-1, with TRBD1 matching 10 bases. The CDR3 loop spans 17 amino acids. Germline values: CDR1 KGHSH, CDR2 LQKENI. V dropped 3 bases and J dropped 0; count of bases not matched to a gene: 7. CDR3 DNA: TGTGCCAGCTCACCCCGGGACAGGGGTTTAGTGAACACTGAAGCTTTCTTT. Encoded protein: CASSPRDRGLVNTEAFF. Complete variable domain (other parts from reference TRBV18 and TRBJ1-1): NAGVMQNPRHLVRRRGQEARLRCSPMKGHSHVYWYRQLPEEGLKFMVYLQKENIIDESGMPKERFSAEFPKEGPSILRIQQVVRGDSAAYFCASSPRDRGLVNTEAFFGQGTRLTVV.

This clone is a singleton in its sample. The rearrangement joins TRBV5-1 to TRBJ1-2, with 10 bases matching TRBD1. The ends lost 5 bases at V and 6 bases at J; junction bases unmatched: 13. Germline-derived CDR1 and CDR2 are SGHRS and YFSETQ. The CDR3 has 16 residues. CDR3 nucleotides: TGCGCCAGCAGTCAAGCCGGGACAGGGGTATTGGATGGCTACACCTTC. Translated, it gives CASSQAGTGVLDGYTF.

The chain joins TRBV5-6 to TRBJ1-2; unclear D gene. The CDR3 contains 13 residues. Germline CDR1 and CDR2: SGHDT and YYEEEE. The germline V and J ends were trimmed by 1 base and 4 bases, with 8 bases remaining between them. The CDR3 coding sequence is TGTGCCAGCAGCTTGAGGCGGTCCTATGGCTACACCTTC. It is translated as CASSLRRSYGYTF.

This sequence joins TRBV6-5 and TRBJ1-6; no definite D call. V lost 4 bases, J lost 10 bases, and 8 bases lay in between. The CDR3 runs to 12 residues. Germline loops: CDR1 MNHEY, CDR2 SVGAGI. CDR3: CASSLRESPLHF. DNA of the CDR3: TGTGCCAGCAGTTTACGGGAATCACCCCTCCACTTT.

The chain uses TRBV5-1 and TRBJ2-2; 12 positions agree with TRBD2. V gave up 1 base and J gave up 3 bases; unmatched junction bases: 7. This CDR3 comprises 18 residues. Germline V gene lookup returns CDR1 SGHRS and CDR2 YFSETQ. CDR3 in amino acids: CASSLNPGTSGHTGELFF. As DNA, the CDR3 is TGCGCCAGCAGCTTGAATCCCGGGACTAGCGGGCACACCGGGGAGCTGTTTTTT.

This rearrangement joins TRBV7-9 to TRBJ2-7; D possibly corresponds to TRBD2 (6 bases). V was pared by 5 bases and J by 4 bases, with 12 bases between. The germline V gene encodes CDR1 SEHNR and CDR2 FQNEAQ (reference sequence). The CDR3 loop spans 13 amino acids. CDR3 residues: CASSQRVGYEQYF. In DNA, the CDR3 is TGTGCCAGCAGCCAGCGGGTAGGGTACGAGCAGTACTTC.

The rearrangement uses TRBV6-5 and TRBJ1-2; D unresolved. The CDR3 spans 12 residues. V lost 7 bases, J lost 1 base, and 7 bases lay in between. Looked up from germline, CDR1 is MNHEY and CDR2 is SVGAGI. The CDR3 region has the DNA TGTGCCAGCACACAAGATAACTATGGCTACACCTTC. The encoded protein is CASTQDNYGYTF.

The V call is TRBV6-1, the J call TRBJ1-2; 7 positions match TRBD1. In germline, CDR1 is MNHNS, CDR2 SASEGT. This CDR3 region has 12 residues. V gave up 5 bases and J gave up 7 bases; unmatched junction bases: 4. CDR3 DNA sequence: TGTGCCAGCAGTTCCGACAGGGTTGGCTACACCTTC. This encodes CASSSDRVGYTF.

The V gene is TRBV11-3, the J gene TRBJ2-1; D unclear. Germline assignment: CDR1 SGHNT and CDR2 YENEEA. Trimming took 5 bases from V and 5 from J, leaving 13 bases between them. The CDR3 extends over 14 amino acids. The CDR3 sequence is CASSLQLANNEQFF. DNA of the CDR3: TGTGCCAGCAGCCTCCAATTGGCCAACAATGAGCAGTTCTTC.

The genes are TRBV7-3 and TRBJ2-7, with 11 bases identical to TRBD2. CDR3 length: 14 residues. Germline trimming cut 5 bases from V and 6 bases from J; bases unmatched to any gene: 6. Germline-derived CDR1 and CDR2 are SGHTA and FQGTGA. The CDR3 region is CASSTSGLAAEQYF. DNA for the CDR3: TGTGCCAGCAGCACTTCGGGACTAGCGGCCGAGCAGTACTTC.

This chain links TRBV11-3 with TRBJ1-2; no reliable D call. There are 15 residues in the CDR3. The V gene's germline CDR1 is SGHNT and CDR2 YENEEA. The ends were cut back, 5 bases at V and 0 bases at J, with 13 bases in the middle. The CDR3 DNA is TGTGCCAGCAGCCCTGTCGCGAGCCCTAACTATGGCTACACCTTC. Translated: CASSPVASPNYGYTF. The entire variable domain, with the rest obtained from reference TRBV11-3 and TRBJ1-2, is as follows: EAGVVQSPRYKIIEKKQPVAFWCNPISGHNTLYWYLQNLGQGPELLIRYENEEAVDDSQLPKDRFSAERLKGVDSTLKIQPAELGDSAVYLCASSPVASPNYGYTFGSGTRLTVV.

This rearrangement joins TRBV2 to TRBJ1-1; a possible D gene is TRBD1 (6 bases). CDR1 and CDR2 (germline): SNHLY, FYNNEI. CDR3 length: 15 residues. Trimming took 0 bases from V and 3 from J, leaving 11 bases between them. The CDR3 nucleotides read TGTGCCAGCAGTGAAGCGGACCAGGGGTACACTGAAGCTTTCTTT. Its translation: CASSEADQGYTEAFF.

This clone was seen once. The chain carries TRBV5-1 and TRBJ2-2, with 9 bases that match TRBD1. The germline V gene has CDR1 SGHRS and CDR2 YFSETQ. This CDR3 comprises 16 residues. The V and J ends lost 4 bases and 6 bases, in that order; junction bases with no gene match: 10. Here the CDR3 reads CASSPDRGLGAGELFF. The CDR3 nucleotides read TGCGCCAGCAGCCCGGACAGGGGCTTAGGGGCCGGGGAGCTGTTTTTT. Variable domain in full (rest from reference TRBV5-1 and TRBJ2-2): KAGVTQTPRYLIKTRGQQVTLSCSPISGHRSVSWYQQTPGQGLQFLFEYFSETQRNKGNFPGRFSGRQFSNSRSEMNVSTLELGDSALYLCASSPDRGLGAGELFFGEGSRLTVL.

The rearrangement links TRBV5-5 to TRBJ1-2; TRBD1 matches 7 bases. V lost 0 bases to trimming and J lost 4 bases; unmatched junction nucleotides: 6. Germline CDR1 reads SGHKS; CDR2 reads YYEKEE (reference sequence). The CDR3 is 15 amino acids. The CDR3 protein is CASSLGQGKIYGYTF. CDR3 coding DNA: TGTGCCAGCAGCTTGGGACAGGGCAAAATCTATGGCTACACCTTC.

V usage is TRBV28 and J usage is TRBJ1-4; 8 positions agree with TRBD1. The J segment lost 3 bases and the V segment lost 5 bases, leaving 5 bases of the junction unmatched. Looked up from germline, CDR1 is MDHEN and CDR2 is SYDVKM. CDR3 length: 15 amino acids. CDR3 sequence (DNA): TGTGCCAGCAGTACAGGGGGTCCGGCTAATGAAAAACTGTTTTTT. It specifies CASSTGGPANEKLFF.

This rearrangement joins TRBV6-5 to TRBJ2-5; tentative D call: TRBD2 (5 bases). Germline CDR1 is MNHEY and CDR2 is SVGAGI. There are 13 residues in the CDR3. V lost 7 bases and J 5 bases, leaving 14 bases between the germline ends. The CDR3 sequence: CASTQGLVETQYF. The CDR3 bases are TGTGCCAGCACTCAAGGACTCGTCGAGACCCAGTACTTC.

V and J are TRBV7-9 and TRBJ1-1, with TRBD1 identical over 8 bases. This CDR3 contains 15 residues. J lost 1 base, V lost 3 bases, and 4 bases had no gene match. The germline V gene encodes CDR1 SEHNR and CDR2 FQNEAQ (reference sequence). The CDR3 region has the DNA TGTGCCAGCAGCTTCGGACAGGGCACGAACACTGAAGCTTTCTTT. Amino acids: CASSFGQGTNTEAFF.

In its sample, this clone was seen once. The V and J genes are TRBV6-5 and TRBJ1-2; 8 positions agree with TRBD1. This CDR3 spans 13 amino acids. Germline CDR1 reads MNHEY; CDR2 reads SVGAGI. V shed 6 bases and J 6 bases; nucleotides not matched to a gene: 6. The CDR3 spells CASSSDRVDGYTF. In DNA, the CDR3 is TGTGCCAGCAGCTCGGACAGGGTTGATGGCTACACCTTC.